The 24 T cell receptor beta chains below all came from one sample that was sequenced in a study of low-dose radiotherapy and immunotherapy resistance in tumors. Noted time point: after trial treatment. The sample's treatment: LDRT plus nivolumab, ipilimumab, low-dose cyclophosphamide and aspirin (RACIN trial). First-strand cDNA relied on TRAV- and TRBV-specific primers spanning alpha and beta chains. PCR amplification of the TCRs was performed with Phusion for 20 PCR cycles, and it relied on a constant-region primer together with a V-primer adapter. TCRdb itself ran the reads through MiXCR, one entry per CDR3 protein. The top ten hold about 13% of the sample, which has tens of thousands of distinct CDR3 sequences, less than 25% seen once. This specimen was PBMCs, taken after low-dose radiotherapy plus immunotherapy. These receptors originate from a female donor with ovarian cancer.

This clonotype has at least ten counts. The chain carries TRBV5-1 and TRBJ2-7; no reliable D call. The V gene's germline CDR1 is SGHRS and CDR2 YFSETQ. The CDR3 totals 14 residues. Trimming took 2 bases from V and 0 from J, leaving 9 bases between them. The CDR3 DNA reads as TGCGCCAGCAGCTTCATAGCAGGCTCCTACGAGCAGTACTTC. This codes for CASSFIAGSYEQYF.

The table lists this clonotype with many counts. The V gene is TRBV25-1, the J gene TRBJ2-5; D might be TRBD2 (5 bases). Trimming shortened V by 1 base and J by 7 bases, and 13 bases separated the two germline ends. This CDR3 comprises 14 residues. The germline gives CDR1 MGHDK, CDR2 SYGVNS. The CDR3 DNA follows: TGTGCCAGCAGTGAATTTCGGGGTCGGAGGACCCAGTACTTC. Its translation is CASSEFRGRRTQYF.

With regard to this clonotype: With a far larger clone one base away, a read error is the likely cause. V and J are TRBV4-2 and TRBJ2-7, with 7 positions matching TRBD1. The V gene's germline CDR1 is LGHNA and CDR2 YNFKEQ. The CDR3 extends over 17 amino acids. V lost 0 bases to trimming and J lost 7 bases; unmatched junction nucleotides: 15. The CDR3 nucleotides read TGTGCCAGCAGCCAAGATCCAGGGGGTACGGGCTACAATGAGCAGTACTTC. As protein: CASSQDPGGTGYNEQYF.

This clonotype was detected many times. V is TRBV12-3 or TRBV12-4 and J is TRBJ2-3; D possibly corresponds to TRBD1 (5 bases). V lost 7 bases to trimming and J lost 8 bases, with 19 bases between them. CDR3 length equals 14 residues. The CDR3 protein is CASMGLEAPGTQYF. For the CDR3, the DNA is TGTGCCAGCATGGGGCTTGAGGCCCCGGGTACGCAGTATTTT.

The V gene is TRBV6-2 or TRBV6-3, the J gene TRBJ2-1; 7 nucleotides agree with TRBD1. After removal of 7 bases from V and 0 bases from J, the junction contained 3 bases not matched to a gene. Per the germline V gene, CDR1 is MNHEY and CDR2 is SVGEGT. The CDR3 runs to 14 residues. In nucleotides, the CDR3 is TGTGCCAGCACCACAGGGGACTCCTACAATGAGCAGTTCTTC. Its protein product is CASTTGDSYNEQFF.

Ten or more counts support this clonotype. V gene TRBV20-1 combines with J gene TRBJ1-6; D uncertain. Per germline, CDR1 DFQATT and CDR2 SNEGSKA (reference sequence). Trimming took off 2 bases at V and 0 bases at J, with 8 bases between the two ends. CDR3 size: 15 residues. CDR3 in DNA: TGCAGTGCTAGACGAGCGAGCTCCTATAATTCACCCCTCCACTTT. This codes for CSARRASSYNSPLHF.

This clonotype was observed many times. This chain uses TRBV19 with TRBJ2-3; a weak D match, TRBD1 (5 bases). Germline V lookup: CDR1 LNHDA, CDR2 SQIVND (reference sequence). CDR3 length equals 17 residues. V was clipped by 7 bases and J by 1 base, with 21 bases between them. CDR3 amino acids: CASTRRSLRQRTDTQYF. CDR3 sequence (DNA): TGTGCCAGTACCCGTCGCTCCCTAAGACAGCGCACAGATACGCAGTATTTT.

This clonotype was found once. Given a far larger clone just one base away, this is likely a sequencing read error. The chain uses TRBV5-4 and TRBJ2-1; D call uncertain. The CDR3 spans 14 residues. Germline V gene lookup returns CDR1 SGHNT and CDR2 YYREEE (reference sequence). Trimming stripped 6 bases from V and 1 base from J, with 11 bases between. The CDR3 region has the DNA TGTGCCAGCACCAACGGGCCTTCCTACAATGAGCAGTTCTTC. Its translation: CASTNGPSYNEQFF.

This clonotype has more than one count but fewer than ten. The rearrangement joins TRBV12-3 or TRBV12-4 to TRBJ2-1, with D possibly TRBD1 on 6 matching bases. Trimming shortened V by 10 bases and J by 8 bases, and 15 bases separated the two germline ends. This CDR3 region has 12 residues. CDR3 loop: CATRGIHHEQFF. Here the CDR3 DNA reads TGTGCCACCAGGGGCATTCACCATGAGCAGTTCTTC.

This clonotype has just one count. The chain joins TRBV7-3 to TRBJ2-1; 9 nucleotides match TRBD2. Germline V gene lookup returns CDR1 SGHTA and CDR2 FQGTGA. The ends lost 2 bases at V and 7 bases at J; junction bases unmatched: 6. This CDR3 has 15 amino acids. The CDR3 region is CASSLGSGRINEQFF. Here the CDR3 DNA reads TGTGCCAGCAGCTTAGGTAGCGGGAGAATTAATGAGCAGTTCTTC.

In this sample, this clonotype turned up many times. The chain uses TRBV29-1 and TRBJ2-3; no definite D call. Germline V gene data show CDR1 as SQVTM and CDR2 as ANQGSEA. V gave up 4 bases and J gave up 4 bases, with 18 bases separating them. This CDR3 comprises 15 residues. The CDR3 here is CSVAQDGLGADTQYF. The CDR3 DNA sequence: TGCAGCGTTGCCCAGGATGGATTAGGAGCAGATACGCAGTATTTT.

This clonotype was observed many times. V and J are TRBV30 and TRBJ2-1; TRBD1 or TRBD2 may be the D gene (5 bases each). V was cut by 1 base and J by 2 bases, with 6 bases left in between. The CDR3 is made up of 13 amino acids. Germline CDR1 and CDR2: GTSNPN and SVGIG (reference sequence). CDR3 loop: CAWSGGTYNEQFF. The CDR3 DNA reads TGTGCCTGGAGTGGGGGGACCTACAATGAGCAGTTCTTC.

This clonotype was counted many times. This chain links TRBV2 with TRBJ2-1; the D gene is possibly TRBD1 (5 bases). Germline V gives CDR1 SNHLY, CDR2 FYNNEI. Trimming left V 5 bases short and J 0 bases short, with 11 bases between. The CDR3 totals 15 residues. CDR3: CASSKGLSSYNEQFF. For the CDR3, the DNA is TGTGCCAGCAGTAAGGGGTTGAGCTCCTACAATGAGCAGTTCTTC.

This clonotype was observed at least ten times. The chain recombines TRBV5-1 with TRBJ2-1; no clear D. Trimming left V 0 bases short and J 5 bases short, with 6 bases between. Germline-derived CDR1 and CDR2 are SGHRS and YFSETQ. There are 13 residues in the CDR3. The CDR3 sequence: CASSLEPHNEQFF. Here the CDR3 DNA reads TGCGCCAGCAGCTTGGAACCCCACAATGAGCAGTTCTTC.

The sample holds a few counts of this clonotype. In DNA, the CDR3 is TGCAGTACCGGACTAGCGGATTACGACGAGCAGTACTTC. It is translated as CSTGLADYDEQYF. The genes are TRBV20-1 and TRBJ2-7; 10 bases align to TRBD2. With V trimmed by 8 bases and J by 5 bases, 9 bases remained unmatched. Germline-derived CDR1 and CDR2 are DFQATT and SNEGSKA (reference sequence). The CDR3 length is 13 residues.

As DNA, the CDR3 is TGTGCCATCAGTGAGTCCGGGGGCGGACAGACCCAGTACTTC. Protein product: CAISESGGGQTQYF. V and J are TRBV10-3 and TRBJ2-5, with D possibly being TRBD1 or TRBD2 (6 bases each). Germline V gene sequence: CDR1 ENHRY, CDR2 SYGVKD. The CDR3 is made up of 14 amino acids. The V and J ends lost 0 bases and 6 bases respectively, with 11 bases between them.

V usage is TRBV29-1 and J usage is TRBJ2-1; 10 nucleotides align to TRBD1. From germline, CDR1 is SQVTM and CDR2 ANQGSEA. The CDR3 covers 12 residues. V gave up 7 bases and J gave up 10 bases; unmatched junction bases: 7. Written as DNA, the CDR3 is TGCAGCGGCGGGGGACAGGGGTACGAGCAGTTCTTC. It translates to CSGGGQGYEQFF.

This clonotype was seen more than once but under ten times. The chain combines TRBV7-9 with TRBJ2-7; possible D gene TRBD2, 5 bases. The length of the CDR3 is 14 residues. The V gene's germline CDR1 is SEHNR and CDR2 FQNEAQ (reference sequence). The ends were cut back, 4 bases at V and 2 bases at J, with 12 bases in the middle. The CDR3: CASSSRDLTYEQYF. In nucleotides, the CDR3 is TGTGCCAGCAGCTCCCGGGATCTCACCTACGAGCAGTACTTC. The variable domain in full, completed from reference TRBV7-9 and TRBJ2-7, reads DTGVSQNPRHKITKRGQNVTFRCDPISEHNRLYWYRQTLGQGPEFLTYFQNEAQLEKSRLLSDRFSAERPKGSFSTLEIQRTEQGDSAMYLCASSSRDLTYEQYFGPGTRLTVT.

The chain carries TRBV29-1 and TRBJ2-5; D ambiguous. V dropped 3 bases and J dropped 4 bases, with 3 bases sitting between them. This CDR3 has 10 residues. CDR1 and CDR2 (germline): SQVTM, ANQGSEA. The DNA for the CDR3 is TGCAGCGTTGACGGAGAGACCCAGTACTTC. Residues: CSVDGETQYF. Complete variable domain (other parts from reference TRBV29-1 and TRBJ2-5): SAVISQKPSRDICQRGTSLTIQCQVDSQVTMMFWYRQQPGQSLTLIATANQGSEATYESGFVIDKFPISRPNLTFSTLTVSNMSPEDSSIYLCSVDGETQYFGPGTRLLVL.

This clonotype was found many times. V and J are TRBV7-2 and TRBJ2-1; D uncertain. The germline V gene encodes CDR1 SGHTA and CDR2 FQGNSA. V was trimmed by 7 bases and J by 4 bases, leaving 5 bases between them. The CDR3 contains 11 residues. The CDR3 DNA reads TGTGCCAGCAACCAATACAATGAGCAGTTCTTC. It yields the protein CASNQYNEQFF.

The CDR3: CASSLAGGVIFEQYF. Written as DNA, the CDR3 is TGTGCCAGCAGTTTAGCGGGGGGAGTAATTTTCGAGCAGTACTTC. The chain links TRBV28 to TRBJ2-7; 8 positions match TRBD2. In germline, CDR1 is MDHEN, CDR2 SYDVKM. Trimming at V came to 2 bases and at J to 6 bases, leaving 9 bases not matched to a gene. The length of the CDR3 is 15 residues. The whole variable domain, filled in from reference TRBV28 and TRBJ2-7, reads DVKVTQSSRYLVKRTGEKVFLECVQDMDHENMFWYRQDPGLGLRLIYFSYDVKMKEKGDIPEGYSVSREKKERFSLILESASTNQTSMYLCASSLAGGVIFEQYFGPGTRLTVT.

This clonotype was detected many times. The chain joins TRBV25-1 to TRBJ2-1; D possibly corresponds to TRBD2 (5 bases). Germline V gene lookup returns CDR1 MGHDK and CDR2 SYGVNS. This CDR3 has 14 amino acids. V shed 7 bases and J shed 6 bases, with 16 bases lying between them. Here the CDR3 reads CASMKVGVSNEQFF. CDR3 DNA: TGTGCCAGCATGAAGGTCGGGGTCAGCAATGAGCAGTTCTTC. Using reference TRBV25-1 and TRBJ2-1 for the parts outside the CDR3, the full variable domain is EADIYQTPRYLVIGTGKKITLECSQTMGHDKMYWYQQDPGMELHLIHYSYGVNSTEKGDLSSESTVSRIRTEHFPLTLESARPSHTSQYLCASMKVGVSNEQFFGPGTRLTVL.

This clonotype showed up just a few times. This sequence may be a read error, since a much larger clone differs from it by one base. The chain joins TRBV4-3 to TRBJ2-1, with D tentatively TRBD2 (7 bases). This CDR3 has 17 residues. Germline V gives CDR1 LGHNA, CDR2 YSLEER. The CDR3 loop reads CANSQDGGGFSYNEQFF. DNA of the CDR3: TGCGCCAACAGCCAAGACGGCGGGGGCTTCTCCTACAATGAGCAGTTCTTC.

This clonotype occurred many times. V gene TRBV19 combines with J gene TRBJ1-1; 7 bases line up with TRBD1. This CDR3 has 12 residues. V shed 6 bases and J 6 bases; nucleotides not matched to a gene: 4. The V gene's germline CDR1 is LNHDA and CDR2 SQIVND (reference sequence). The CDR3 here is CASSPGTAEAFF. CDR3 DNA: TGTGCCAGTAGCCCCGGGACAGCTGAAGCTTTCTTT.